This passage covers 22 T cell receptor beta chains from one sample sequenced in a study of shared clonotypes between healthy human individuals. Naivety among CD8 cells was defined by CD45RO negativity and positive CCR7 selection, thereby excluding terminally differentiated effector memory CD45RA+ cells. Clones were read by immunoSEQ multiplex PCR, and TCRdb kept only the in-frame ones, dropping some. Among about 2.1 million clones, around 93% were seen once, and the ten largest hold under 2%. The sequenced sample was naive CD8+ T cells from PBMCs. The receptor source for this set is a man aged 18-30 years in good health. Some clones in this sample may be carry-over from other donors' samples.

CDR3 region: CASSFSPAEQFF. The CDR3 DNA sequence: TGTGCCAGCAGCTTCTCTCCGGCTGAGCAGTTCTTC. The chain recombines TRBV5-4 with TRBJ2-1; D gene uncertain. The V gene's germline CDR1 is SGHNT and CDR2 YYREEE (reference sequence). This CDR3 region has 12 residues. The germline V and J ends were trimmed by 2 bases and 9 bases, with 9 bases remaining between them. Filled out from reference TRBV5-4 and TRBJ2-1, the complete variable domain reads ETGVTQSPTHLIKTRGQQVTLRCSSQSGHNTVSWYQQALGQGPQFIFQYYREEENGRGNFPPRFSGLQFPNYSSELNVNALELDDSALYLCASSFSPAEQFFGPGTRLTVL.

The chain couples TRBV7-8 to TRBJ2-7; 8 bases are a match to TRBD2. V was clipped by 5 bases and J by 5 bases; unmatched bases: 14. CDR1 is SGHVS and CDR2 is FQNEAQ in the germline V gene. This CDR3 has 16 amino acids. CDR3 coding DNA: TGTGCCAGCAGCCCGAAGTCAAGCGGGAGAGCCCACGAGCAGTACTTC. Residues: CASSPKSSGRAHEQYF.

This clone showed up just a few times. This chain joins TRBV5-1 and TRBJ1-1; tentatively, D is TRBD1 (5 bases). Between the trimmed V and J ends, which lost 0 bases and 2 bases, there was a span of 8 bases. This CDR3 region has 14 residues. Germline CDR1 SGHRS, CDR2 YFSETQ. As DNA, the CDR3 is TGCGCCAGCAGCTTGGAAGGGACCAACACTGAAGCTTTCTTT. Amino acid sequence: CASSLEGTNTEAFF.

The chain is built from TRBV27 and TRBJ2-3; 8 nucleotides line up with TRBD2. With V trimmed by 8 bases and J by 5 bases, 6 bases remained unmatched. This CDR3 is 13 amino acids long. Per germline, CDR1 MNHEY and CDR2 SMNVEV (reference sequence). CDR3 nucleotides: TGTGCCAGCGGCGGGAGGTTGGGAGATACGCAGTATTTT. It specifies CASGGRLGDTQYF.

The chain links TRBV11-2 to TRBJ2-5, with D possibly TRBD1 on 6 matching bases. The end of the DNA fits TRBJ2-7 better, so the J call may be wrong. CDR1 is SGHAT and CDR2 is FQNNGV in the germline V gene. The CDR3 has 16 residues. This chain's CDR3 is CASSLGADPFYYEQYF. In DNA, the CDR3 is TGTGCCAGCAGCTTGGGGGCAGACCCATTTTACTACGAGCAGTACTTC.

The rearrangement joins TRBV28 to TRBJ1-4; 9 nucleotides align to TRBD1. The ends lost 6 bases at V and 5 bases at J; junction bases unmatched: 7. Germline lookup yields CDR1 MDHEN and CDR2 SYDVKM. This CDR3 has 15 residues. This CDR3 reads CASRSGTGNNEKLFF. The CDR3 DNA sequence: TGTGCCAGCAGATCCGGGACAGGGAACAATGAAAAACTGTTTTTT. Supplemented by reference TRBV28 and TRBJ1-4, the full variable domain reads DVKVTQSSRYLVKRTGEKVFLECVQDMDHENMFWYRQDPGLGLRLIYFSYDVKMKEKGDIPEGYSVSREKKERFSLILESASTNQTSMYLCASRSGTGNNEKLFFGSGTQLSVL.

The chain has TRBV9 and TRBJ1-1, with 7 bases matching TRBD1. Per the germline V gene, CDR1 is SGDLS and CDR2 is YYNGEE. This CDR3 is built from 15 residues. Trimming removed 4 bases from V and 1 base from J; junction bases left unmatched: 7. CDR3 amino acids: CASSPLGQTNTEAFF. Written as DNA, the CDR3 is TGTGCCAGCAGCCCTCTGGGACAGACGAACACTGAAGCTTTCTTT.

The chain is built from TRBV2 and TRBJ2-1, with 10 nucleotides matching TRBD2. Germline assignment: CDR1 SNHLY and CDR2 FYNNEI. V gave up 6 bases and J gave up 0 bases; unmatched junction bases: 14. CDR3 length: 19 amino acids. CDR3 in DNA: TGTGCCAGCAGCTTGGGTAGCGGGAGGCAAAAGAGCTCCTACAATGAGCAGTTCTTC. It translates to CASSLGSGRQKSSYNEQFF.

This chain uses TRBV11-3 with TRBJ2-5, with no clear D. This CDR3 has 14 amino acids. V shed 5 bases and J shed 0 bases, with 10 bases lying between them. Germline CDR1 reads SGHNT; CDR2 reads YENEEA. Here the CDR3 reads CASSARDHQETQYF. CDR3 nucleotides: TGTGCCAGCAGCGCCAGAGACCACCAAGAGACCCAGTACTTC.

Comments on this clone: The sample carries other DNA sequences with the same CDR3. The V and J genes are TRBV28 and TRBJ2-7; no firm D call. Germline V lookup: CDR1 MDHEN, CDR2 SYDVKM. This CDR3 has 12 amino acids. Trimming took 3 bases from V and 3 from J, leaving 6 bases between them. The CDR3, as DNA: TGTGCCAGCAGTTTTTCCGGCTACGAGCAGTACTTC. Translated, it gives CASSFSGYEQYF.

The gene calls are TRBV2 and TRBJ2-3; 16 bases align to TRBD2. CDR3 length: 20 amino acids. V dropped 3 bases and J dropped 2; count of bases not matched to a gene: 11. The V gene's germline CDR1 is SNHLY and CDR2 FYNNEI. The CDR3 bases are TGTGCCAGCAGTGATCCCGAGGGACTAGCGGGAGGGCCGTCCACAGATACGCAGTATTTT. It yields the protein CASSDPEGLAGGPSTDTQYF.

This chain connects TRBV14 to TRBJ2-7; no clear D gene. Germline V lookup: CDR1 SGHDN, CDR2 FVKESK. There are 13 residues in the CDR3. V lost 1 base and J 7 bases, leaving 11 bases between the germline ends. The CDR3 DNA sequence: TGTGCCAGCAGCCAAGTTGGGCCGAGTGAGCAGTACTTC. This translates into CASSQVGPSEQYF.

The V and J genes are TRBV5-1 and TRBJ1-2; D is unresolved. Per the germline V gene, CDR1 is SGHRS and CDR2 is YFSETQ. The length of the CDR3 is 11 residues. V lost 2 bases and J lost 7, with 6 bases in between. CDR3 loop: CASSFGVGYTF. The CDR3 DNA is TGCGCCAGCAGCTTCGGGGTTGGCTACACCTTC.

CDR3 in amino acids: CASSANDRGTDTQYF. CDR3 coding DNA: TGTGCCAGCAGCGCCAATGACAGGGGCACAGATACGCAGTATTTT. The chain recombines TRBV9 with TRBJ2-3; 7 bases are shared with TRBD1. The CDR3 spans 15 residues. CDR1 and CDR2 (germline): SGDLS, YYNGEE. V lost 3 bases and J lost 1; bases outside the gene matches: 5.

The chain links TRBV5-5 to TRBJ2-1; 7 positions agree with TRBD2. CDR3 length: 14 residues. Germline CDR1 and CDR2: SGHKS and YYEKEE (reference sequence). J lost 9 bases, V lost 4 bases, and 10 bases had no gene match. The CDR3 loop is CASSPVAGDGEQFF. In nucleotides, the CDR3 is TGTGCCAGCAGCCCCGTGGCGGGAGACGGTGAGCAGTTCTTC.

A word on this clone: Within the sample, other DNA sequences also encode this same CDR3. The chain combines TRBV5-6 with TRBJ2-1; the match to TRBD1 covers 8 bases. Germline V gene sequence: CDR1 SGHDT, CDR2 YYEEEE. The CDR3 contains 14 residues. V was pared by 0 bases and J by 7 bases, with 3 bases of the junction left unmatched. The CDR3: CASSLGTGRNEQFF. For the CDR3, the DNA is TGTGCCAGCAGCTTGGGGACAGGGCGAAATGAGCAGTTCTTC.

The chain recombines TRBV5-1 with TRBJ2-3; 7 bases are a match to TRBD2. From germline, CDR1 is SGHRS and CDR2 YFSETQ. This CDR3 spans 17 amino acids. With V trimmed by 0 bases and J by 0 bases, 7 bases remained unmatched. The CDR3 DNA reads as TGCGCCAGCAGCTTGGGTGTAGCGGGCCTCAGCACAGATACGCAGTATTTT. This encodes CASSLGVAGLSTDTQYF.

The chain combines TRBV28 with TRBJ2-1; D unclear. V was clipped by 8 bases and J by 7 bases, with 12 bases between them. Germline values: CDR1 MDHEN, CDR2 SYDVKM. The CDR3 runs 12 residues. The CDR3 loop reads CASALSRNEQFF. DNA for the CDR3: TGTGCCAGCGCGCTGTCTCGGAATGAGCAGTTCTTC.

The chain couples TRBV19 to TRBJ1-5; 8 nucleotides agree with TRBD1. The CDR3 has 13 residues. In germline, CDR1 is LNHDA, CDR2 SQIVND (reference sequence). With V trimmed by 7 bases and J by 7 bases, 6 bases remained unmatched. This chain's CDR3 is CASTPGGFQPQHF. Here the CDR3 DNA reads TGTGCCAGTACTCCAGGGGGCTTCCAGCCCCAGCATTTT.

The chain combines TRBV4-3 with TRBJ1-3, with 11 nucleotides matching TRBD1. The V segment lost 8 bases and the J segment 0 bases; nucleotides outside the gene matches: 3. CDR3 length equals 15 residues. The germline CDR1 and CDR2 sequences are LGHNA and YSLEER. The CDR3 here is CASGQGAFSGNTIYF. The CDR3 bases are TGCGCCAGCGGACAGGGGGCCTTCTCTGGAAACACCATATATTTT.

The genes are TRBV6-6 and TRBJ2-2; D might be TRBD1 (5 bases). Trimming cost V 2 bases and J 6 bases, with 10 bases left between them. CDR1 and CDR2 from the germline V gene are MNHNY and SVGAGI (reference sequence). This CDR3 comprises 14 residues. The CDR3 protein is CASSYLRVAGELFF. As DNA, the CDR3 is TGTGCCAGCAGTTACCTCAGGGTGGCCGGGGAGCTGTTTTTT.

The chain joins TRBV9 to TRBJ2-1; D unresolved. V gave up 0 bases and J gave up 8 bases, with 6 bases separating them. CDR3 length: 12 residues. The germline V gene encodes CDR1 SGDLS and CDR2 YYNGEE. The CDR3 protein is CASSVAADEQFF. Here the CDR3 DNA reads TGTGCCAGCAGCGTAGCGGCAGATGAGCAGTTCTTC.